A selection of T cell receptor beta chains follows, all from one sample in a study of tumor-infiltrating lymphocytes in primary liver carcinoma. TCRdb used MiXCR to reprocess the multiplex PCR reads, holding one entry per CDR3 protein. The data hold 330,000 or so distinct CDR3 sequences, with approximately 65% observed a single time. Sequences were obtained from peripheral blood. These receptors all stem from a man aged 35 to 55 with primary liver carcinoma and hepatitis B virus infection. Both conserved end residues are part of each CDR3. D genes are given only for firm matches. The size field is filled for only some rows; it gives once, few, many or a size class.

v_call	clone_size	d_call	j_call	cdr3_nt	cdr3_aa
TRBV6-2/TRBV6-3	many	.	TRBJ2-7	TGTGCCAGCAGTTACTGGGCAGGCAGCGAGCAGTACTTC	CASSYWAGSEQYF
TRBV12-3/TRBV12-4	few	TRBD1	TRBJ1-5	TGTGCCAGCAGTTCGAGGACAGGGGGTACCGATCAGCCCCAGCATTTT	CASSSRTGGTDQPQHF
TRBV5-1	few	.	TRBJ2-3	TGCGCCAGCAGCTTGAGTGGGCCCGAAGACACAGATACGCAGTATTTT	CASSLSGPEDTDTQYF
TRBV11-2	few	.	TRBJ2-1	TGTGCCAGCGGCCCATTGCCGGACAGCTACAATGAGCAGTTCTTC	CASGPLPDSYNEQFF
TRBV6-1	many	TRBD2	TRBJ2-1	TGTGCCAGCAGTGACATCCCCGGGACTAGCGGGAGGGATGAGCAGTTCTTC	CASSDIPGTSGRDEQFF
TRBV28	.	.	TRBJ1-2	TGTGCCAGCAGTCCCACCCTGGGGGGGGTAAAGTATGGCTACACCTTC	CASSPTLGGVKYGYTF
TRBV6-5	few	.	TRBJ2-1	TGTGCCAGCAGAATGACCCCCGATCCCAGGTTCAATGAGCAGTTCTTC	CASRMTPDPRFNEQFF
TRBV11-3	.	.	TRBJ2-2	TGTGCCGGCAGCTTATGGGACACCGGGAAGCTGTTTTTT	CAGSLWDTGKLFF
TRBV11-2	few	.	TRBJ2-1	TGTGCCAGCAGCTTACAGGTCTACAAAGAGCAGTTCTTC	CASSLQVYKEQFF
TRBV5-1	few	TRBD2	TRBJ2-1	TGCGCCAGCAGTCGGACTAGCGGATACAATGAGCAGTTCTTC	CASSRTSGYNEQFF
TRBV6-4	once	.	TRBJ2-2	TGTGCCAGCAGTGACTCTACCACCGGGGACCTGTTTTTT	CASSDSTTGDLFF
TRBV5-6	.	.	TRBJ2-3	TGTGCCAGCGTAATTTCCGGGAGCACAGATACGCAGTATTTT	CASVISGSTDTQYF
TRBV29-1	.	TRBD2	TRBJ2-3	TGCAGCGTTGAAGGTTGGGCTAGCGGGATTGACACAGATACACAGTATTTT	CSVEGWASGIDTDTQYF
TRBV4-3	many	TRBD2	TRBJ2-7	TGCGCCAGCAGCCTCATACCGGGACTAGACGAGCAGTACTTC	CASSLIPGLDEQYF
TRBV6-2/TRBV6-3	once	TRBD1	TRBJ1-2	TGTGCCAGCAGGACGACCAGGACAGGCCTTTGGTTCACCTTC	CASRTTRTGLWFTF
TRBV6-5	.	.	TRBJ2-1	TGTGCCAGCAGTAATAGGGTGTTTAGCGATGAGCAGTTCTTC	CASSNRVFSDEQFF
TRBV6-2/TRBV6-3	few	.	TRBJ1-4	TGTGCCAGCAGTTACTTGTGGCAGAGGGGGAATGAAAAACTGTTTTTT	CASSYLWQRGNEKLFF
TRBV11-2	many	TRBD1	TRBJ2-7	TGTGCCAGCAGCTTAGATGGGGACAGGGTGGAGTTC	CASSLDGDRVEF
TRBV6-1	.	.	TRBJ2-5	TGTGCCAGCAATCGACAGGTCATTCAAGAGACCCAGTACTTC	CASNRQVIQETQYF
TRBV12-3/TRBV12-4	many	TRBD1	TRBJ1-5	TGTGCCAGCAGTTTAAAGGGGGCTGGAAATCAGCCCCAGCATTTT	CASSLKGAGNQPQHF
TRBV6-6	.	TRBD1	TRBJ1-3	TGTGCCAGCAGTATTTCCTGGGACAGGTCGAAAGGAAACACCATATATTTT	CASSISWDRSKGNTIYF
TRBV4-2	many	TRBD2	TRBJ2-1	TGTGCCAGCAGCCAGAAGGGGTTAGCGGGAGAGAGTGAGCAGTTCTTC	CASSQKGLAGESEQFF
TRBV11-3	.	TRBD1	TRBJ2-1	TGTGCCAGCTCCAGTACCCTTTCGACAGGGAAGCAGTTCTTC	CASSSTLSTGKQFF
TRBV11-2	many	.	TRBJ2-7	TGTGCCAGCCGAACGGGAAGCTCCTACGAGCAGTACTTC	CASRTGSSYEQYF
TRBV5-6	.	.	TRBJ2-7	TGTGTCAGCAGCTTGGGGGACGAGCAATACTTC	CVSSLGDEQYF
TRBV6-1	.	.	TRBJ1-1	TGTGCCATCCCAGTTCCGAACTCTGAAGCTTTCTTT	CAIPVPNSEAFF
TRBV6-5	.	.	TRBJ1-6	TGTGCCAGCAGCTACGTGGGAGAGGGGGATTCACCCCTCCACTTT	CASSYVGEGDSPLHF
TRBV5-4	.	.	TRBJ2-7	TGTGCCAGCAGCTTGGGGATTTACTACGAGCAGTACTTC	CASSLGIYYEQYF
TRBV6-2/TRBV6-3	.	TRBD2	TRBJ2-3	TGTGCCAGCAGTTTTCTACCGACTAGCGGGGGACCGAGCACAGATACGCAGTATTTT	CASSFLPTSGGPSTDTQYF
TRBV6-5	.	.	TRBJ1-6	TGTGCCAGCAGTTTCTCTGACCGGGGGAGGAGTTCACCCCTCCACTTT	CASSFSDRGRSSPLHF
TRBV10-3	.	.	TRBJ1-5	TGTGCCATCAGTGAGTCAGGGAATAGCAATCAGCCCCGGCATTTT	CAISESGNSNQPRHF
TRBV28	.	.	TRBJ1-2	TGTGCCAGCAGTGCGCCCCGGGACACCCATTTTTCTAACTATGGCTACACCTTC	CASSAPRDTHFSNYGYTF
TRBV11-2	.	TRBD2	TRBJ2-1	TGTGCCAGCAGCCCTAGCGGGACTAATAACAATGAGCAGTTCTTC	CASSPSGTNNNEQFF
TRBV19	.	.	TRBJ2-2	TGTGCCAGTAGTATTGGTAGGTGGCCGAACACCGGGGAGCTGTTTTTT	CASSIGRWPNTGELFF
TRBV29-1	.	TRBD2	TRBJ2-1	TGCAGCGTCCTTAGAGCGGGGGCCTACAATGAGCAGTTCTTC	CSVLRAGAYNEQFF
TRBV28	.	TRBD2	TRBJ2-3	TGTGCCAGCAGTGCCATGACTAGGCTAGCGGACACAGATACGCAGTATTTT	CASSAMTRLADTDTQYF
TRBV6-2/TRBV6-3	many	.	TRBJ2-6	TGTGCCAGCAGTTACGGGGGCGGTGGGGCCAACGTCCTGACTTTC	CASSYGGGGANVLTF
TRBV4-3	.	.	TRBJ1-2	TGCGCCAGCAGCCTGCTGGGGGGGCGCGGGTATAGCTATACCTTC	CASSLLGGRGYSYTF
TRBV14	few	.	TRBJ2-1	TGTGCCAGCAGCCAGGCGGGACAGCCTAAAAGGGTTGAGCAGTTCTTC	CASSQAGQPKRVEQFF
TRBV28	.	.	TRBJ1-4	TGTGCCAGCAGTGCACCCCAAGGACGGGGTGAAAAACTGTTTTTT	CASSAPQGRGEKLFF
TRBV11-2	.	TRBD2	TRBJ2-7	TGTGCCAGCAGCACGACTAGCGGGGCCTATGTGCAGTACTTC	CASSTTSGAYVQYF
TRBV6-5	.	TRBD2	TRBJ2-7	TGTGCTAGCAGCCGGGGAGGGGACCGATACGAGCAGTACTTC	CASSRGGDRYEQYF
TRBV28	.	.	TRBJ2-2	TGTACCAGCAGAAAAAGTCAGAACACCGGGGAGCTGTTTTTT	CTSRKSQNTGELFF
TRBV6-6	.	.	TRBJ2-7	TGTGCCAGCAATTACTCGACGGACTCACCCCTCCACTTC	CASNYSTDSPLHF
TRBV16	.	.	TRBJ2-5	TGTGCCAGCAGCCAACCCCCAGAGACCCAGTACTTC	CASSQPPETQYF
TRBV4-1	.	TRBD2	TRBJ2-3	TGCGCCAGCAGCCAAGGACTAGCGGTCCTCACAGATACGCAGTATTTT	CASSQGLAVLTDTQYF
TRBV24-1	few	.	TRBJ1-1	TGTGCCACCAGTGCGGAAGCAGCATCGGGGGTCACTGAAGCTTTCTTT	CATSAEAASGVTEAFF
TRBV6-5	.	.	TRBJ2-7	TGTGCCAGCAGTTACGGGGCAGACTACGAGCAGCACTTC	CASSYGADYEQHF
TRBV10-3	many	.	TRBJ2-1	TGTGCCATCAGTGTAGGCAGGGAGAATCAGAATGAGCAGTTCTTC	CAISVGRENQNEQFF
TRBV6-1	few	.	TRBJ2-7	TGTGCCAGCAGTGAAGGGATAGGGTGGTACGAGCAGTACTTC	CASSEGIGWYEQYF
TRBV29-1	.	.	TRBJ2-7	TGCAGCATTGGGGAGACATACGAGCAGTACTTC	CSIGETYEQYF
TRBV11-3	.	.	TRBJ2-5	TGTGCCAGCAGCCCTTGGGGGGATCGGCAAGAGACCAAGTACTTC	CASSPWGDRQETKYF
TRBV10-2	few	TRBD1	TRBJ1-5	TGCGCCAGCAGCCCCGGACAGGGCGGATCACAGCCCCAGCATTTT	CASSPGQGGSQPQHF